This TCR beta chain stems from a study of cytotoxic CD8 clonotypes in ibrutinib-treated CLL. V was shortened by 7 bases and J by 7 bases, with 13 bases between the two germline ends. The V gene's germline CDR1 is MNHEY and CDR2 SMNVEV (reference sequence). The CDR3 length is 12 residues. Some clones are missing from TCRdb's copy, which holds only in-frame ones; the method was immunoSEQ multiplex PCR. The sample includes 45,000 to 70,000 clones, roughly three fifths of them seen just once. Whole-study results and caveats: Public clonotypes, an uncommon group, contracted or remained stable on treatment. Clonality (at baseline) was higher than in age-matched healthy donors and tracked circulating CD8+ T-cell counts.

A remark on this clone: Its antigen is not identified.

Here the sequenced sample was PBMCs, taken after 24 months of ibrutinib treatment. This chain links TRBV27 with TRBJ1-1; D is perhaps TRBD1 (5 bases). The sequence came from a human donor with chronic lymphocytic leukemia. The CDR3 region is CASTTPRVEAFF. CDR3 DNA: TGTGCCAGCACTACCCCCAGGGTTGAAGCTTTCTTT.